A single sample gave rise to the 16 T cell receptor beta chains below, sequenced in a study of T-cell reconstitution after alpha-beta-depleted transplantation in children. Unique molecular identifiers were used to barcode this TCRbeta library. TCRdb passed the PCR reads through MiXCR, listing each CDR3 protein once. The sample has around 580,000 distinct CDR3 sequences, roughly 23% seen once. Sequenced material: PBMCs, mostly from graft donor cells, taken 360 days after TCRalphabeta/CD19-depleted stem cell transplant. The origin of the receptors is a boy younger than two who had a stem cell transplant for acute myeloid leukemia, so the T cells may come from the graft donor.

This clonotype was observed at least ten times. The chain uses TRBV20-1 and TRBJ2-1, with TRBD2 as a possible D gene (5 bases). Per the germline V gene, CDR1 is DFQATT and CDR2 is SNEGSKA (reference sequence). The V end lost 0 bases, the J end lost 9 bases, and 24 bases lay between the germline ends. The CDR3 sequence is 17 residues long. This chain's CDR3 is CSARDGLRHPNSSEQFF. CDR3 in DNA: TGCAGTGCTAGAGACGGACTCAGACACCCTAACTCCTCTGAGCAGTTCTTC.

This chain links TRBV9 with TRBJ2-2; D is unclear. The CDR3 is 17 amino acids. Trimming removed 2 bases at V and 7 bases at J, with 21 bases between. Germline V gene lookup returns CDR1 SGDLS and CDR2 YYNGEE. The CDR3 bases are TGTGCCAGCAGCGTCGCCCCCTTACTCGGAAGTGTCGGGGAGCTGTTTTTT. It translates to CASSVAPLLGSVGELFF.

V is TRBV6-4 and J is TRBJ2-1; 7 bases are a match to TRBD1. V was pared by 5 bases and J by 9 bases, with 16 bases of the junction left unmatched. Germline CDR1 MRHNA, CDR2 SNTAGT. The length of the CDR3 is 16 residues. CDR3 bases: TGTGCCAGCAGTCAGGGGTATCCGGTTTCAGGGGGTGAGCAGTTCTTC. This codes for CASSQGYPVSGGEQFF.

The chain couples TRBV28 to TRBJ1-2, with 11 nucleotides matching TRBD1. The CDR3 extends over 16 amino acids. V was clipped by 9 bases and J by 5 bases; unmatched bases: 14. Germline V gene data show CDR1 as MDHEN and CDR2 as SYDVKM. CDR3 sequence reads: CARRGQGVGIAYGYTF. The DNA for the CDR3 is TGTGCCAGGCGGGGACAGGGGGTTGGGATCGCTTATGGCTACACCTTC.

The chain combines TRBV12-3 or TRBV12-4 with TRBJ1-5; TRBD1 aligns across 7 bases. The CDR3 extends over 16 amino acids. J gave up 1 base and V 6 bases, and 9 bases lay outside the gene matches. This chain's CDR3 is CASREGARGSNQPQHF. CDR3 sequence (DNA): TGTGCCAGCAGAGAGGGGGCACGGGGGAGCAATCAGCCCCAGCATTTT.

Comments on this clonotype: A read error may be the cause here, since a much bigger clone is one base away. J is TRBJ2-4 and V is TRBV6-2 or TRBV6-3, with 7 nucleotides matching TRBD1. The CDR3 spans 21 residues. Germline assignment: CDR1 MNHEY and CDR2 SVGEGT. The CDR3 nucleotides read TGTGCCAGCAGTTACCGGCCCTGGGGACCCAGCCAACGGGACAGCAAAAACGTTCAGTACTTC. It encodes CASSYRPWGPSQRDSKNVQYF.

This clonotype was seen repeatedly, ten times or more. V usage is TRBV7-2 and J usage is TRBJ2-1; D remains unclear. With 1 base removed from V and 9 bases from J, the gap between germline ends came to 13 bases. The CDR3 sequence is 14 residues long. Germline CDR1 SGHTA, CDR2 FQGNSA. The CDR3 region has the DNA TGTGCCAGCAGCTTAGTCGACACGGCGAGTGAGCAGTTCTTC. Amino acid sequence: CASSLVDTASEQFF.

In this sample, this clonotype turned up a few times. V gene TRBV20-1 combines with J gene TRBJ1-5, with a weak D call TRBD1 (5 bases). Germline V gene data show CDR1 as DFQATT and CDR2 as SNEGSKA (reference sequence). The CDR3 runs to 15 residues. V was cut by 7 bases and J by 4 bases, with 20 bases left in between. CDR3 sequence: CSGLLSTGPNQPQHF. CDR3 DNA sequence: TGCAGTGGTTTACTTTCGACGGGACCAAATCAGCCCCAGCATTTT.

This clonotype was detected only a few times. The V and J genes are TRBV11-2 and TRBJ2-5, with D perhaps matching TRBD2 (5 bases). The germline V and J ends were trimmed by 5 bases and 5 bases, with 15 bases remaining between them. Germline V gene data show CDR1 as SGHAT and CDR2 as FQNNGV. The CDR3 contains 14 residues. The CDR3 here is CASSRLLLGETQYF. The CDR3 region has the DNA TGTGCCAGCAGCAGACTACTACTCGGGGAGACCCAGTACTTC.

This clonotype was counted between two and nine times. The rearrangement uses TRBV20-1 and TRBJ2-3; 11 bases align to TRBD2. Per the germline V gene, CDR1 is DFQATT and CDR2 is SNEGSKA (reference sequence). Trimming cost V 5 bases and J 6 bases; bases outside gene matches: 7. The CDR3 runs 14 residues. The CDR3: CSAYSGGAADTQYF. CDR3 DNA sequence: TGCAGTGCTTATAGCGGGGGGGCAGCGGATACGCAGTATTTT.

This clonotype was seen repeatedly, ten times or more. This chain joins TRBV7-8 and TRBJ2-7; TRBD2 matches 8 bases. The CDR3 runs to 14 residues. Per the germline V gene, CDR1 is SGHVS and CDR2 is FQNEAQ. The J segment lost 2 bases and the V segment lost 2 bases, leaving 2 bases of the junction unmatched. The CDR3 DNA reads TGTGCCAGCAGCTTACGGGGGGGCCCCTACGAGCAGTACGTC. Its translation: CASSLRGGPYEQYV.

This clonotype appeared many times. The V and J genes are TRBV7-6 and TRBJ2-5; D unresolved. The V end lost 0 bases, the J end lost 5 bases, and 13 bases lay between the germline ends. This CDR3 has 15 residues. Germline assignment: CDR1 SGHVS and CDR2 FNYEAQ. The CDR3 nucleotides are TGTGCCAGCAGCTTAGCATCCCTTTACCGTGAGACCCAGTACTTC. This gives the protein CASSLASLYRETQYF.

This clonotype showed up many times. The rearrangement uses TRBV7-2 and TRBJ2-1, with 8 nucleotides matching TRBD1. The V segment lost 5 bases and the J segment 8 bases; nucleotides outside the gene matches: 11. The CDR3 loop spans 15 amino acids. The germline CDR1 and CDR2 sequences are SGHTA and FQGNSA. CDR3 residues: CASSPRTGWEYEQFF. In nucleotides, the CDR3 is TGTGCCAGCAGCCCCCGGACAGGGTGGGAGTATGAGCAGTTCTTC.

This clonotype was recorded many times. J is TRBJ2-5 and V is TRBV20-1, with 7 bases fitting TRBD2. Looked up from germline, CDR1 is DFQATT and CDR2 is SNEGSKA (reference sequence). The CDR3 consists of 14 residues. The J segment lost 2 bases and the V segment lost 7 bases, leaving 10 bases of the junction unmatched. The CDR3 nucleotides are TGCAGTGGTTTGGGGGGGGAGACACAAGAGACCCAGTACTTC. Translating it yields CSGLGGETQETQYF.

This clonotype was detected a few times. The DNA of the CDR3 is TGTGCCAGCAGAAGCGGGGGCCAAGAGACCCAGTACTTC. Its translation: CASRSGGQETQYF. The J gene is TRBJ2-5, the V gene TRBV6-1; 8 bases align to TRBD2. Trimming cost V 6 bases and J 1 base; bases outside gene matches: 1. From germline, CDR1 is MNHNS and CDR2 SASEGT. The CDR3 spans 13 residues.

The table lists this clonotype with many counts. V usage is TRBV28 and J usage is TRBJ1-6; no clear D. Germline lookup yields CDR1 MDHEN and CDR2 SYDVKM. The germline V and J ends were trimmed by 4 bases and 9 bases, with 7 bases remaining between them. There are 12 residues in the CDR3. The CDR3 DNA sequence: TGTGCCAGCAGTTCGGGGAGTTCACCCCTCCACTTT. Translation gives CASSSGSSPLHF.